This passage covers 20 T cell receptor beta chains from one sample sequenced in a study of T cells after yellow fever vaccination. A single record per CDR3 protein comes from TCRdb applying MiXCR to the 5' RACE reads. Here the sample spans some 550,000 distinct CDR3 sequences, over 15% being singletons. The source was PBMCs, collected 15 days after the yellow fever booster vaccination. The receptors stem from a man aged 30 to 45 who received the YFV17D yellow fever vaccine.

The CDR3 loop is CASSQEGGLAANTGELFF. CDR3 nucleotide sequence: TGCGCCAGCAGCCAAGAGGGAGGACTAGCGGCTAACACCGGGGAGCTGTTTTTT. V gene TRBV4-3 combines with J gene TRBJ2-2; 10 positions match TRBD2. Germline V lookup: CDR1 LGHNA, CDR2 YSLEER. The CDR3 length is 18 residues. V trimming: 0 bases; J trimming: 2 bases; junction bases outside the gene matches: 6.

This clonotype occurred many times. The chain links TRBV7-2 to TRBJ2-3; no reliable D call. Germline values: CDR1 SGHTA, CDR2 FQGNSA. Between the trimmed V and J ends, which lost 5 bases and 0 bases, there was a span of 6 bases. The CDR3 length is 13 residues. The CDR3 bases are TGTGCCAGCAGCGTCCCTAGCACAGATACGCAGTATTTT. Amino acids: CASSVPSTDTQYF.

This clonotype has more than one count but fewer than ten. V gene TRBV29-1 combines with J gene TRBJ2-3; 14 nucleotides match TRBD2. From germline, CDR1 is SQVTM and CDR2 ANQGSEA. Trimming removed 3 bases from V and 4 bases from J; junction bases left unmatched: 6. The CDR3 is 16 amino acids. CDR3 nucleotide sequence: TGCAGCGTTGACCCGGGACTAGCGGGAGTCGCAGATACGCAGTATTTT. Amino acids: CSVDPGLAGVADTQYF.

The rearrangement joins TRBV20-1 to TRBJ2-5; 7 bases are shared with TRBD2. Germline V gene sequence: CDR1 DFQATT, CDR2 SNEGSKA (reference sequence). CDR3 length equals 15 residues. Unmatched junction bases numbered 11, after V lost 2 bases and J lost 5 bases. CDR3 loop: CSARPTGLRRETQYF. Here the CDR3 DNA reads TGCAGTGCTAGACCTACGGGACTACGTCGGGAGACCCAGTACTTC.

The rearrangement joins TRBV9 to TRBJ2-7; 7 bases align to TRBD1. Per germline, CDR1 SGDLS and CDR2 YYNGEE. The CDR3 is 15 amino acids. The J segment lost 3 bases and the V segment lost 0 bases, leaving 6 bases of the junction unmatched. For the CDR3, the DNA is TGTGCCAGCAGCGTAGGGTCCAGGGGGTTCTACGAGCAGTACTTC. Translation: CASSVGSRGFYEQYF.

The CDR3 region is CASSSVVRDLEETQYF. CDR3 in DNA: TGTGCCAGCAGCTCAGTGGTCCGGGACCTTGAAGAGACCCAGTACTTC. The chain carries TRBV11-2 and TRBJ2-5; perhaps D is TRBD1 or TRBD2 (5 bases each). Deletions cut 4 bases from V and 3 bases from J, with 18 bases between. Germline values: CDR1 SGHAT, CDR2 FQNNGV. The length of the CDR3 is 16 residues.

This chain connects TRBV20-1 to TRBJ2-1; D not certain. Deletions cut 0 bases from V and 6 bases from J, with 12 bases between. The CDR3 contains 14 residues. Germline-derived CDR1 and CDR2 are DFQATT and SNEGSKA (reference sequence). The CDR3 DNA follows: TGCAGTGCTAGAGAAAACCCGAAGAGCAATGAGCAGTTCTTC. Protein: CSARENPKSNEQFF.

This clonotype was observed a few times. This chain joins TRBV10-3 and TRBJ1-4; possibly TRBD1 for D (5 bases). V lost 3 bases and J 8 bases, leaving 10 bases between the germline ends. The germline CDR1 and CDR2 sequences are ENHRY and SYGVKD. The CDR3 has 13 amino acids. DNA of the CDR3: TGTGCCATCAGTGACGACAGAGTCGAAAAACTGTTTTTT. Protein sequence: CAISDDRVEKLFF.

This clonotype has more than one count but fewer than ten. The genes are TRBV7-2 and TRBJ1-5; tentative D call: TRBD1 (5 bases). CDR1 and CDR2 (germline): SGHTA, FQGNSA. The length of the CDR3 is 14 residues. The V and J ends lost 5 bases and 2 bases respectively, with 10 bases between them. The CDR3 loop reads CASSRSGGNQPQHF. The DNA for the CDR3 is TGTGCCAGCAGCCGATCGGGGGGCAATCAGCCCCAGCATTTT.

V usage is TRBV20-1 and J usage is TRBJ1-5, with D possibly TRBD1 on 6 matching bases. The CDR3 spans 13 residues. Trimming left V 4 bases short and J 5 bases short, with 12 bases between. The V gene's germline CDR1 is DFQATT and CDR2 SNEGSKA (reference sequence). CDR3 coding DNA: TGCAGTGCTACCGGGACACCGGATCAGCCCCAGCATTTT. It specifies CSATGTPDQPQHF.

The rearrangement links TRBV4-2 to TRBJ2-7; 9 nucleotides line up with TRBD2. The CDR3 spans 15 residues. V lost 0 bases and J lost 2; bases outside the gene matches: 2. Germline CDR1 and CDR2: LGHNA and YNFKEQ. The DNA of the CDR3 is TGTGCCAGCAGCCAAGACCCTAGCGGGACCTACGAGCAGTACTTC. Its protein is CASSQDPSGTYEQYF.

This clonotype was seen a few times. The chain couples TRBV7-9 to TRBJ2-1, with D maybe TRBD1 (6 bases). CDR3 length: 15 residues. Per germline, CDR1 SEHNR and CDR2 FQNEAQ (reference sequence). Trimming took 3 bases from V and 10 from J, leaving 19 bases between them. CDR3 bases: TGTGCCAGCAGCTTCCTTGCCCGGGGAACAGGGGAGCAGTTCTTC. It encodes CASSFLARGTGEQFF.

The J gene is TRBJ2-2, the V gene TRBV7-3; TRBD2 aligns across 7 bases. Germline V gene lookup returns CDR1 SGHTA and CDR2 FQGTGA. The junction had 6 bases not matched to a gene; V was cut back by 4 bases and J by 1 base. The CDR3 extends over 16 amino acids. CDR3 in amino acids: CASSSTGLKNTGELFF. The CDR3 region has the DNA TGTGCCAGCAGCTCCACGGGACTAAAGAACACCGGGGAGCTGTTTTTT.

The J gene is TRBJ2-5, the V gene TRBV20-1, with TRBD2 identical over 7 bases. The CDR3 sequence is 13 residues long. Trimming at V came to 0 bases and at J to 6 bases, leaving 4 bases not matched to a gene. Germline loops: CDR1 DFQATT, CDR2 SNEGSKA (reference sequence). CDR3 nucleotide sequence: TGCAGTGCTAGAGATAGCGGGTCAAAGACCCAGTACTTC. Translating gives CSARDSGSKTQYF.

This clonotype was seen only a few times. The CDR3, as DNA: TGCGCCAGCAGCCCCGGGAGCGAAGAGACCCAGTACTTC. It specifies CASSPGSEETQYF. V and J are TRBV5-1 and TRBJ2-5, with D possibly matching TRBD2 (6 bases). Between the trimmed V and J ends, which lost 4 bases and 3 bases, there was a span of 10 bases. The CDR3 runs to 13 residues. Germline V gene sequence: CDR1 SGHRS, CDR2 YFSETQ.

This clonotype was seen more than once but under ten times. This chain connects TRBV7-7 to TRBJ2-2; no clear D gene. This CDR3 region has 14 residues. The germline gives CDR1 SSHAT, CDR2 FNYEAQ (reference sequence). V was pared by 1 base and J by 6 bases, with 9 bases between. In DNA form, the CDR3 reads TGTGCCAGCAGCTTAGTCCCTCCCCCCGGGGAGCTGTTTTTT. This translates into CASSLVPPPGELFF.

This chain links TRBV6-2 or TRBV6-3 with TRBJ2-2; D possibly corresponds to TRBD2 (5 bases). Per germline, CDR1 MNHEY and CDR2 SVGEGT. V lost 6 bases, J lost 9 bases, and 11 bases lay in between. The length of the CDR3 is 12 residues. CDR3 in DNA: TGTGCCAGCAGGTACACCGGGAGGGAGCTGTTTTTT. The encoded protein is CASRYTGRELFF.

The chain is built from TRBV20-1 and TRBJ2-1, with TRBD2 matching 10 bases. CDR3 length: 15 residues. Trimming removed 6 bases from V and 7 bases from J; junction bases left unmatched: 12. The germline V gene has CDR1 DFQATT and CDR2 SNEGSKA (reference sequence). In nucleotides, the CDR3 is TGCAGTGCCCCGCCGGGACTAGCGTTCACAAATGAGCAGTTCTTC. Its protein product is CSAPPGLAFTNEQFF.

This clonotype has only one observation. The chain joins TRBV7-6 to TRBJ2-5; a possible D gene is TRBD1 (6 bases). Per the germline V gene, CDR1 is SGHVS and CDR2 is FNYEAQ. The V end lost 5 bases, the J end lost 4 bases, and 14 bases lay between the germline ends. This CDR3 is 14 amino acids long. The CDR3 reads CASSPQGRRETQYF. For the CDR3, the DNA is TGTGCCAGCAGCCCCCAGGGGCGCAGAGAGACCCAGTACTTC.

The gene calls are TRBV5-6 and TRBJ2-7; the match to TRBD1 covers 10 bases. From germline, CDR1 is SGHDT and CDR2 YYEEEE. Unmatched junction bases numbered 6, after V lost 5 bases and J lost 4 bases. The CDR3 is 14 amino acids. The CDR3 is CASRGQGYGYEQYF. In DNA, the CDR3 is TGTGCCAGCAGGGGACAGGGGTATGGATACGAGCAGTACTTC.